The entry below gives a single T cell receptor beta chain sequence along with its context. Its antigen is not identified. The data were obtained in a study of cytomegalovirus exposure and HLA in healthy donors. Points from the study as a whole: Three chains linked to CMV were shown in vitro to be specific for CMV antigens.

The PCR ran on 60 Vbeta and 13 Jbeta primers. Measured with immunoSEQ multiplex PCR; TCRdb has only the in-frame clones, and not every one. The sample comprises around 200,000 clones, around 77% of which are singletons, and 1.5% to 2% rests with the top ten. This CDR3 is built from 13 residues. Germline-derived CDR1 and CDR2 are KGHSH and LQKENI. Trimming stripped 1 base from V and 3 bases from J, with 7 bases between. The sequence derives from a woman under 30 in good health and CMV-seronegative. The chain has TRBV18 and TRBJ2-7; D is unresolved. Input material: PBMCs. The CDR3 is CASSPLTIYEQYF. The CDR3 DNA reads as TGTGCCAGCTCACCACTGACAATCTACGAGCAGTACTTC.